These T cell receptor beta chains were read from a single sample in a study of control samples from healthy donors and cancer patients. Using immunoSEQ multiplex PCR, the repertoire was profiled, and TCRdb retains in-frame clones only, with some absent. The sample holds about 26,000 clones, 82% seen once. Sequenced input: PBMCs. Every receptor here comes from a man aged 55 to 70 with colorectal cancer. The CDR3 runs from the conserved cysteine through the conserved F or W. The D gene is left open where the match is weak. Clone size is shown for a subset of rows, as once, few, many or a class of expanded clone.

TRBJ2-3,TRBV15,TRBD1,.,TGTGCCACCAGCAGGACAGGGAGTGCAGATACGCAGTATTTT,CATSRTGSADTQYF
TRBJ2-3,TRBV21-1,.,.,TGTGCCAGCAGCCGGACAGGGGCGATCACAGATACGCAGTATTTT,CASSRTGAITDTQYF
TRBJ2-3,TRBV5-6,.,.,TGTGCCAGCAGCCCCAACAGGGGACTTACAGATACGCAGTATTTT,CASSPNRGLTDTQYF
TRBJ2-7,TRBV19,.,.,TGTGCCAGTAGTCCCCGGACGGTAAGGGAGCAGTACTTC,CASSPRTVREQYF
TRBJ2-1,TRBV29-1,.,.,TGCAGCGTGGCGGAGGGGCAGATAAATTACAATGAGCAGTTCTTC,CSVAEGQINYNEQFF
TRBJ1-1,TRBV3-1/TRBV3-2,.,.,TGTGCCAGCAATTCCCGAGACGCCGTTTATAGTGAAGCTTTCTTT,CASNSRDAVYSEAFF
TRBJ1-1,TRBV5-1,TRBD1,.,TGCGCCAGCACCCTTACAGGGGCAAACACTGAAGCTTTCTTT,CASTLTGANTEAFF
TRBJ2-1,TRBV5-1,.,once,TGCGCCAGCAGCTCTATGACAGGTACGGATGAGCAGTTCTTC,CASSSMTGTDEQFF
TRBJ1-5,TRBV30,.,.,TGTGCCTGGAGTGTACAGGGAAGGCAGCCCCAGCATTTT,CAWSVQGRQPQHF
TRBJ2-3,TRBV10-3,.,.,TGTGCCACCGCCCTGCCTAAGGCAGATACGCAGTATTTT,CATALPKADTQYF
TRBJ2-1,TRBV24-1,TRBD1,.,TGTGCCACCAGTGATCCCTCAGGACAGGGGTTCAATGAGCAGTTCTTC,CATSDPSGQGFNEQFF
TRBJ1-2,TRBV5-6,.,.,TGTGCCAGCAGCTTCGGACAAGAGAACTATGGCTACACCTTC,CASSFGQENYGYTF
TRBJ1-1,TRBV19,.,once,TGTGCCAGTACTAGAGAGACGGTTAACACTGAAGCTTTCTTT,CASTRETVNTEAFF
TRBJ1-4,TRBV18,TRBD1,few,TGTGCCAGCTCACCACCGGGACAGGGTAATGAAAAACTGTTTTTT,CASSPPGQGNEKLFF